These T cell receptor beta chains were read from a single sample in a study of T cell responses to AZD1222 COVID-19 vaccine. This table comes from immunoSEQ multiplex PCR, and its TCRdb copy is limited to in-frame clones, with some not included. This table holds about 92,000 clones, 85% to 90% found once. Here the sequenced sample was peripheral blood, taken on day 0 of AZD1222 vaccination. These TCRs come from an adult in good health. CDR3s include the opening cysteine and the closing phenylalanine or tryptophan. Each record gives: clone size, V gene, CDR3 protein. Some rows have no size entry. The others give once, few or many, or a class for an expanded clone.

NA,TRBV6-1,CASSDREVGPQHF
NA,TRBV3-1/TRBV3-2,CASSQGPAGLASYEQYF
NA,TRBV3-1/TRBV3-2,CASSPPGEKGAGETQYF
NA,TRBV7-2,CASSSQGLVNTEAFF
NA,TRBV19,CASSSKTRAQETQYF
NA,TRBV5-4,CASSRAGGDYEQYF
few,TRBV29-1,CSVSGQANTEAFF
NA,TRBV11-3,CASSSGLDPNIQYF
once,TRBV11-2,CASSLGTSRVVDTQYF
NA,TRBV5-1,CASSLGGRNTGELFF